This TCR beta chain was found in a study of cytomegalovirus exposure and HLA in healthy donors. Study results and limitations: Analyzed later, most CMV-associated TCR beta chains appeared HLA-restricted. In an earlier analysis, in fewer than 700 donors, most V segments appeared productive either ~87% or ~30% of the time.

Germline V gene sequence: CDR1 LNHNV, CDR2 YYDKDF (reference sequence). The V gene lost 0 bases and the J gene lost 10 bases, with 14 bases spanning the gap. The length of the CDR3 is 14 residues. This clone was seen a handful of times. What it recognizes is unknown. Researchers ran the PCR with 60 Vbeta and 13 Jbeta primers. Only in-frame clones appear in the TCRdb table, and some are missing; sequencing was by immunoSEQ multiplex PCR. The sample shows 55,000 to 70,000 clones, about 61% of them seen only once. This clonotype was obtained from a woman aged 45-59 years in good health and CMV-seronegative. The J gene is TRBJ2-3, the V gene TRBV15; D perhaps matches TRBD2 (6 bases). Sequencing was carried out using PBMCs. The CDR3 DNA follows: TGTGCCACCAGCAGAGAAGATGGTTGGGGGGCGCAGTATTTT. Its protein is CATSREDGWGAQYF.